The clone carrying this T cell receptor beta chain has only one observation. Its cognate antigen is unknown. V was clipped by 6 bases and J by 4 bases, with 13 bases between them. From germline, CDR1 is MDHEN and CDR2 SYDVKM. This CDR3 is 14 amino acids long. This sample is part of a study of post-analysis software for immune sequencing data. Across the study: Disease trajectories encompassed relapsing-remitting, secondary progressive and progressive-relapsing multiple sclerosis. Overall study findings and caveats: Normalized Chao1 diversity was significantly reduced in patients versus controls. TRBV segments more frequent in patients than in controls numbered roughly 5 and included TRBV5-6, TRBV5-1 and TRBV20-1.

Unique-molecular-identifier-tagged TCR beta cDNA libraries were used. T cells, roughly 1 to 10 million of them, yielded roughly 550,000 cDNA molecules. TCRdb reprocessed the PCR reads with MiXCR, giving one entry per CDR3 protein. Of about 770,000 distinct CDR3 sequences in the sample, around 46% were seen once. The chain employs TRBV28 and TRBJ2-1; D gene ambiguous. The sample was blood. The receptor was isolated from a girl between 10 and 17 years old with multiple sclerosis. In DNA form, the CDR3 reads TGTGCCAGCAGCTCATCGGTAGGGTACAATGAGCAGTTCTTC. Its translation: CASSSSVGYNEQFF. Together with reference TRBV28 and TRBJ2-1, the CDR3 gives the full variable domain: DVKVTQSSRYLVKRTGEKVFLECVQDMDHENMFWYRQDPGLGLRLIYFSYDVKMKEKGDIPEGYSVSREKKERFSLILESASTNQTSMYLCASSSSVGYNEQFFGPGTRLTVL.